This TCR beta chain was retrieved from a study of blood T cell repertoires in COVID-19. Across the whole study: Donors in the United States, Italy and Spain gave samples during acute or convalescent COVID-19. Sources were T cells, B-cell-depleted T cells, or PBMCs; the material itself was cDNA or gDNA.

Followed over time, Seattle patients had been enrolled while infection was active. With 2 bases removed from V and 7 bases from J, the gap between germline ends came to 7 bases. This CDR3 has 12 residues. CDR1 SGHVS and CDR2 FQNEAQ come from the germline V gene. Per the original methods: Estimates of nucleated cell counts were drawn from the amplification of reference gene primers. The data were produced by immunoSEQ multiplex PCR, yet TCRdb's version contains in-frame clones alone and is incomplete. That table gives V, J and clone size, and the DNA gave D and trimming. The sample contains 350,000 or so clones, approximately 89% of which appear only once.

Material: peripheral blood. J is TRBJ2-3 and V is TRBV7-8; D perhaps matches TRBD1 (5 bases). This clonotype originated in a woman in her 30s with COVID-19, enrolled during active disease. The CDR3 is CASSLKGYTQYF. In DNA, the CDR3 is TGTGCCAGCAGCTTAAAGGGGTATACGCAGTATTTT.